In its sample, the clone carrying this T cell receptor (beta chain) ranks as medium-sized. The authors' processing: Amplification of reference gene primers was used by the study to estimate nucleated cell counts. Sequencing was performed with immunoSEQ multiplex PCR; in TCRdb, only in-frame clones are kept and a portion is missing. V, J and clone size derive from that table, while D and trimming were established from the DNA sequence. The sample yields under 200,000 clones, around 80% seen once. V gave up 3 bases and J gave up 5 bases; unmatched junction bases: 19. The CDR3 consists of 19 residues. The V gene's germline CDR1 is LGHNA and CDR2 YSLEER. These data originate in a study of blood T cell repertoires in COVID-19. Study-level information: Spain, Italy and the United States supplied samples that represented acute and convalescent COVID-19. The analysed material was cDNA or gDNA that came from T cells, B-cell-depleted T cells, or PBMCs.

The chain has TRBV4-3 and TRBJ1-2; 9 bases are a match to TRBD1. The TCR sequence derives from a woman older than 75 with active or convalescent COVID-19. Material for sequencing was peripheral blood. The CDR3 region is CASSQAYLGQGGLEYGYTF. CDR3 DNA sequence: TGCGCCAGCAGCCAGGCCTACCTGGGACAGGGAGGATTAGAGTATGGCTACACCTTC.